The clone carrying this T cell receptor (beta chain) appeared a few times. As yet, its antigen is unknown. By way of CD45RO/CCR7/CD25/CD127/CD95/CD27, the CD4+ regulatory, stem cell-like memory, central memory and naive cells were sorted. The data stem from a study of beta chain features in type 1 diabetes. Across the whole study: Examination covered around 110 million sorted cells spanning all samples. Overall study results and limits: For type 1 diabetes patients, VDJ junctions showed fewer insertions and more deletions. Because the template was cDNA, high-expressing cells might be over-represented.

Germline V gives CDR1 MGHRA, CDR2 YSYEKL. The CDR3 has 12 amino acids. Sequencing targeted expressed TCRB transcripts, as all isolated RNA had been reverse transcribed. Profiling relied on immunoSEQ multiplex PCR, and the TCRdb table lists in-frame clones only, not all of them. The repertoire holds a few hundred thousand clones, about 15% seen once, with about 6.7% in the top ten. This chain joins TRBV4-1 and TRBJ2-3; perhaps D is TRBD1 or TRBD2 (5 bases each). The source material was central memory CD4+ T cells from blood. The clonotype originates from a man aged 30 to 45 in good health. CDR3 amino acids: CASRDHRDTQYF. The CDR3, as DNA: TGCGCAAGCCGGGACCACAGAGATACGCAGTATTTT.